The present entry profiles one T cell receptor (beta chain) with its context. Only in-frame clones appear in the TCRdb table, and some are missing; sequencing was by immunoSEQ multiplex PCR. This sample yields about 460,000 clones, of which approximately 90% are seen a single time; 1.5% to 2% belongs to the top ten. Between the trimmed V and J ends, which lost 0 bases and 2 bases, there was a span of 16 bases. The CDR3 has 17 residues. Germline V gene sequence: CDR1 LGHDT, CDR2 YNNKEL (reference sequence). The data were taken from a study of Ad26.COV2.S vaccination and SARS-CoV-2 variants. Treatment described: roughly 20 received Ad26.COV2.S at low or high dose, single or two shots; several received placebo; per-sample allocation not given. Sampling occurred on day 63 after the first vaccine or placebo injection.

The specimen comprised peripheral blood, sampled in a trial of Ad26.COV2.S vaccine versus placebo. V gene TRBV3-1 (or the pseudogene TRBV3-2) combines with J gene TRBJ1-1; possibly TRBD1 for D (5 bases). This receptor was taken from a person between 18 and 59 years old who received the Ad26.COV2.S COVID-19 vaccine or a placebo. Here the CDR3 reads CASSQDLTGGENTEAFF. The CDR3 bases are TGTGCCAGCAGCCAAGATCTCACAGGCGGCGAAAACACTGAAGCTTTCTTT.